A selection of T cell receptor beta chains follows, all from one sample in a study of cytomegalovirus exposure and HLA in healthy donors. Produced via immunoSEQ multiplex PCR; TCRdb's table is partial and in-frame only. The table records roughly 150,000 clones, around 81% of them present only once. Sequencing used PBMCs. These receptors all stem from a woman aged 40-49 years in good health and CMV-seronegative. Both conserved end residues are part of each CDR3. The order of the fields is clone size, J gene, D gene, V gene, CDR3 protein, CDR3 DNA. A D gene is named only where the DNA matches it firmly. Size tells how often a clone was seen (once, few, many) or the class of an expanded clone, and some rows leave it out.

clone size: NA; J gene: TRBJ2-1; D gene: TRBD1; V gene: TRBV7-7; CDR3 protein: CASSLDRAGEQFF; CDR3 DNA: TGTGCTAGCAGCTTAGACAGGGCGGGTGAGCAGTTCTTC
clone size: NA; J gene: TRBJ1-2; D gene: NA; V gene: TRBV25-1; CDR3 protein: CASSETGVEYGYTF; CDR3 DNA: TGTGCCAGCAGTGAAACCGGGGTAGAGTATGGCTACACCTTC
clone size: NA; J gene: TRBJ2-7; D gene: TRBD2; V gene: TRBV6-5; CDR3 protein: CASSSLGSGSSYEQYF; CDR3 DNA: TGTGCCAGCAGTTCCTTGGGTAGCGGGAGCTCCTACGAGCAGTACTTC
clone size: NA; J gene: TRBJ1-2; D gene: NA; V gene: TRBV7-3; CDR3 protein: CASSLTGAGEPDGYTF; CDR3 DNA: TGTGCCAGCAGCTTAACGGGCGCAGGGGAACCAGACGGCTACACCTTC
clone size: NA; J gene: TRBJ2-2; D gene: NA; V gene: TRBV19; CDR3 protein: CASSIGASNTGELFF; CDR3 DNA: TGTGCCAGTAGTATAGGGGCCAGCAACACCGGGGAGCTGTTTTTT
clone size: NA; J gene: TRBJ2-1; D gene: TRBD2; V gene: TRBV30; CDR3 protein: CAWTGGLAGVLEQFF; CDR3 DNA: TGTGCCTGGACTGGTGGACTAGCGGGAGTACTTGAGCAGTTCTTC
clone size: once; J gene: TRBJ1-1; D gene: NA; V gene: TRBV9; CDR3 protein: CASSAGHENTEAFF; CDR3 DNA: TGTGCCAGCAGCGCGGGACACGAGAACACTGAAGCTTTCTTT
clone size: NA; J gene: TRBJ2-7; D gene: NA; V gene: TRBV5-1; CDR3 protein: CASSLGGNPGIATYEQYF; CDR3 DNA: TGCGCCAGCAGCTTGGGGGGAAACCCCGGGATTGCCACCTACGAGCAGTACTTC
clone size: NA; J gene: TRBJ2-7; D gene: TRBD1; V gene: TRBV11-3; CDR3 protein: CASSTRQGLGEQYF; CDR3 DNA: TGTGCCAGCAGCACCAGACAGGGCCTTGGTGAGCAGTACTTC
clone size: NA; J gene: TRBJ1-1; D gene: NA; V gene: TRBV6-5; CDR3 protein: CASRPRGGGGTEAFF; CDR3 DNA: TGTGCCAGCAGGCCCCGGGGAGGCGGGGGCACTGAAGCTTTCTTT
clone size: NA; J gene: TRBJ1-4; D gene: TRBD1; V gene: TRBV2; CDR3 protein: CASAGTGGEKLFF; CDR3 DNA: TGTGCCAGCGCTGGGACAGGGGGCGAAAAACTGTTTTTT
clone size: NA; J gene: TRBJ2-1; D gene: TRBD2; V gene: TRBV2; CDR3 protein: CASSATSGSNHEQFF; CDR3 DNA: TGTGCCAGCAGTGCCACTAGCGGGAGCAACCATGAGCAGTTCTTC
clone size: once; J gene: TRBJ2-5; D gene: NA; V gene: TRBV4-1; CDR3 protein: CASQPERGLGETQYF; CDR3 DNA: TGCGCCAGCCAACCGGAAAGGGGTCTTGGAGAGACCCAGTACTTC
clone size: NA; J gene: TRBJ2-1; D gene: NA; V gene: TRBV6-1; CDR3 protein: CASSEWRDPYNEQFF; CDR3 DNA: TGTGCCAGCAGTGAGTGGCGGGACCCCTACAATGAGCAGTTCTTC
clone size: NA; J gene: TRBJ2-5; D gene: TRBD1; V gene: TRBV27; CDR3 protein: CASRLQGVETQYF; CDR3 DNA: TGTGCCAGCAGACTTCAGGGGGTGGAGACCCAGTACTTC
clone size: NA; J gene: TRBJ1-1; D gene: NA; V gene: TRBV14; CDR3 protein: CASSPQGNTEAFF; CDR3 DNA: TGTGCCAGCAGCCCACAGGGTAACACTGAAGCTTTCTTT
clone size: NA; J gene: TRBJ1-5; D gene: NA; V gene: TRBV28; CDR3 protein: CATDKVGHQPQHF; CDR3 DNA: TGTGCCACCGACAAGGTTGGGCATCAGCCCCAGCATTTT
clone size: NA; J gene: TRBJ1-1; D gene: TRBD1; V gene: TRBV5-1; CDR3 protein: CASTRDRGNTEAFF; CDR3 DNA: TGCGCCAGCACCCGGGACAGGGGGAACACTGAAGCTTTCTTT
clone size: NA; J gene: TRBJ2-1; D gene: TRBD2; V gene: TRBV9; CDR3 protein: CASSPPSGRDEQFF; CDR3 DNA: TGTGCCAGCAGCCCTCCAAGCGGGAGGGATGAGCAGTTCTTC
clone size: NA; J gene: TRBJ1-1; D gene: NA; V gene: TRBV21-1; CDR3 protein: CASFQDRLIRAFF; CDR3 DNA: TGTGCCAGCTTCCAGGACAGGCTTATCAGGGCTTTCTTT
clone size: NA; J gene: TRBJ2-5; D gene: NA; V gene: TRBV28; CDR3 protein: CASSPTGKETQYF; CDR3 DNA: TGTGCCAGCAGTCCTACAGGGAAAGAGACCCAGTACTTC
clone size: NA; J gene: TRBJ1-1; D gene: NA; V gene: TRBV5-1; CDR3 protein: CASSFSGLRNTEAFF; CDR3 DNA: TGCGCCAGCAGCTTCTCGGGTCTGAGAAACACTGAAGCTTTCTTT
clone size: once; J gene: TRBJ1-1; D gene: NA; V gene: TRBV7-2; CDR3 protein: CASSSSLYEAFF; CDR3 DNA: TGTGCCAGCAGCTCCTCACTTTATGAAGCTTTCTTT
clone size: once; J gene: TRBJ1-2; D gene: TRBD1; V gene: TRBV7-2; CDR3 protein: CASSFDRAGGYTF; CDR3 DNA: TGTGCCAGCAGCTTTGACAGGGCGGGGGGCTACACCTTC
clone size: few; J gene: TRBJ1-2; D gene: NA; V gene: TRBV25-1; CDR3 protein: CASSGRVMSDGYTF; CDR3 DNA: TGTGCCAGCTCGGGGAGGGTTATGTCGGATGGCTACACCTTC
clone size: NA; J gene: TRBJ1-5; D gene: TRBD1; V gene: TRBV30; CDR3 protein: CAWSPTGAGNQPQHF; CDR3 DNA: TGTGCCTGGAGTCCGACAGGGGCGGGCAATCAGCCCCAGCATTTT
clone size: NA; J gene: TRBJ2-5; D gene: TRBD2; V gene: TRBV5-1; CDR3 protein: CASSLLAGGVETQYF; CDR3 DNA: TGCGCCAGCAGCCTACTAGCGGGAGGGGTGGAGACCCAGTACTTC
clone size: NA; J gene: TRBJ2-7; D gene: TRBD2; V gene: TRBV6-6; CDR3 protein: CASSPSGTSGPYEQYF; CDR3 DNA: TGTGCCAGCAGCCCCTCCGGGACTAGCGGACCCTACGAGCAGTACTTC
clone size: few; J gene: TRBJ2-3; D gene: NA; V gene: TRBV5-6; CDR3 protein: CASSLGGLSTDTQYF; CDR3 DNA: TGTGCCAGCAGCTTGGGAGGACTTAGCACAGATACGCAGTATTTT
clone size: NA; J gene: TRBJ1-1; D gene: NA; V gene: TRBV6-4; CDR3 protein: CASKTNSNTEAFF; CDR3 DNA: TGTGCCAGCAAAACAAATTCGAACACTGAAGCTTTCTTT
clone size: NA; J gene: TRBJ2-5; D gene: TRBD1; V gene: TRBV27; CDR3 protein: CASSLKDRAPLYF; CDR3 DNA: TGTGCCAGCAGTTTAAAGGACAGGGCCCCCCTATACTTC
clone size: once; J gene: TRBJ2-7; D gene: TRBD1; V gene: TRBV5-8; CDR3 protein: CASSLGPITGASYEQYF; CDR3 DNA: TGTGCCAGCAGCCTGGGACCAATAACAGGGGCCTCCTACGAGCAGTACTTC
clone size: NA; J gene: TRBJ2-5; D gene: TRBD2; V gene: TRBV30; CDR3 protein: CAWTPAGEETQYF; CDR3 DNA: TGTGCCTGGACACCAGCGGGAGAAGAGACCCAGTACTTC
clone size: NA; J gene: TRBJ2-3; D gene: NA; V gene: TRBV7-3; CDR3 protein: CASTSGAGLTDTQYF; CDR3 DNA: TGTGCCAGCACCTCGGGGGCGGGACTAACAGATACGCAGTATTTT
clone size: NA; J gene: TRBJ1-2; D gene: TRBD1; V gene: TRBV5-1; CDR3 protein: CASRRTRQGADGYTF; CDR3 DNA: TGCGCCAGCAGGAGAACCCGACAGGGGGCGGATGGCTACACCTTC
clone size: NA; J gene: TRBJ2-5; D gene: TRBD1; V gene: TRBV27; CDR3 protein: CASSSRQGGWEYQETQYF; CDR3 DNA: TGTGCCAGCAGTTCCCGACAGGGTGGATGGGAGTACCAAGAGACCCAGTACTTC
clone size: NA; J gene: TRBJ1-4; D gene: NA; V gene: TRBV28; CDR3 protein: CASSLTAATNEKLFF; CDR3 DNA: TGTGCCAGCAGTTTGACAGCTGCAACTAATGAAAAACTGTTTTTT
clone size: NA; J gene: TRBJ2-1; D gene: NA; V gene: TRBV2; CDR3 protein: CASDPPAGREYNEQFF; CDR3 DNA: TGTGCCAGCGATCCCCCGGCTGGCCGGGAATACAATGAGCAGTTCTTC
clone size: NA; J gene: TRBJ1-5; D gene: TRBD1; V gene: TRBV11-2; CDR3 protein: CASSLQGVGQPQHF; CDR3 DNA: TGTGCCAGCAGCTTACAGGGGGTAGGTCAGCCCCAGCATTTT
clone size: NA; J gene: TRBJ2-2; D gene: NA; V gene: TRBV11-3; CDR3 protein: CASSPEAGNTGELFF; CDR3 DNA: TGTGCCAGCAGCCCAGAAGCAGGGAACACCGGGGAGCTGTTTTTT
clone size: NA; J gene: TRBJ2-7; D gene: NA; V gene: TRBV10-2; CDR3 protein: CASSPGVNEQYF; CDR3 DNA: TGCGCCAGCAGCCCGGGGGTTAACGAGCAGTACTTC
clone size: NA; J gene: TRBJ2-5; D gene: TRBD2; V gene: TRBV18; CDR3 protein: CASSPSSGRNGETQYF; CDR3 DNA: TGTGCCAGCTCACCCTCTAGCGGGAGGAATGGTGAGACCCAGTACTTC
clone size: NA; J gene: TRBJ1-5; D gene: NA; V gene: TRBV7-9; CDR3 protein: CSSSLTGDQPQHF; CDR3 DNA: TGTTCCAGCAGCCTGACAGGAGATCAGCCCCAGCATTTT
clone size: NA; J gene: TRBJ2-7; D gene: NA; V gene: TRBV4-2; CDR3 protein: CASSQESRSSYEQYF; CDR3 DNA: TGTGCCAGCAGCCAAGAGTCGAGAAGCTCCTACGAGCAGTACTTC
clone size: NA; J gene: TRBJ2-5; D gene: TRBD2; V gene: TRBV6-5; CDR3 protein: CASIDLAGEETQYF; CDR3 DNA: TGTGCCAGCATTGACTTAGCGGGAGAAGAGACCCAGTACTTC
clone size: NA; J gene: TRBJ2-3; D gene: NA; V gene: TRBV2; CDR3 protein: CASTYTGTDTQYF; CDR3 DNA: TGTGCCAGCACGTATACGGGCACAGATACGCAGTATTTT
clone size: NA; J gene: TRBJ2-7; D gene: TRBD2; V gene: TRBV6-5; CDR3 protein: CASLGLADTYEQYF; CDR3 DNA: TGTGCCAGCCTTGGACTAGCGGACACCTACGAGCAGTACTTC
clone size: once; J gene: TRBJ2-1; D gene: TRBD2; V gene: TRBV11-3; CDR3 protein: CASSFGAGVNEQFF; CDR3 DNA: TGTGCCAGCAGCTTTGGAGCGGGGGTAAATGAGCAGTTCTTC